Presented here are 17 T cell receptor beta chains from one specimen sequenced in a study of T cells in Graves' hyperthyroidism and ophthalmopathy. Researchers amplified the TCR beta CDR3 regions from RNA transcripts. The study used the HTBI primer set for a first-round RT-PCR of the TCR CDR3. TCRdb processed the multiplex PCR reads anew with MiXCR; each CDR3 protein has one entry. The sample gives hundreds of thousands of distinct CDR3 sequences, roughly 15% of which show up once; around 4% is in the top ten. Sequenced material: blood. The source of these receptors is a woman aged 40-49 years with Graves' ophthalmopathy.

The CDR3 spells CASSYLTGTNYGYTF. In nucleotides, the CDR3 is TGTGCCAGCAGTTACCTGACAGGGACTAACTATGGCTACACCTTC. The chain uses TRBV6-5 and TRBJ1-2, with TRBD1 matching 7 bases. The germline V gene has CDR1 MNHEY and CDR2 SVGAGI. This CDR3 region has 15 residues. With 2 bases clipped from V and 0 bases from J, the junction kept 3 bases outside the gene matches.

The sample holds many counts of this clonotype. The CDR3 bases are TGTGCCAGCAGCCCCGAAGGTTCGCGGGCCCAAGAGACCCAGTACTTC. Translation: CASSPEGSRAQETQYF. V is TRBV11-3 and J is TRBJ2-5, with D maybe TRBD2 (5 bases). This CDR3 has 16 amino acids. V shed 5 bases and J shed 1 base, with 17 bases lying between them. In germline, CDR1 is SGHNT, CDR2 YENEEA.

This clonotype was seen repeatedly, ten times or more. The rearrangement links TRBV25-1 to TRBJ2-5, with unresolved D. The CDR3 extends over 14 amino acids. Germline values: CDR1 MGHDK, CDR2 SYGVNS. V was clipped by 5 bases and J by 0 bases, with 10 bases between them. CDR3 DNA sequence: TGTGCCAGCAGTTCCGACATTTACCAAGAGACCCAGTACTTC. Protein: CASSSDIYQETQYF. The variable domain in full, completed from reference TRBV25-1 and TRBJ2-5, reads EADIYQTPRYLVIGTGKKITLECSQTMGHDKMYWYQQDPGMELHLIHYSYGVNSTEKGDLSSESTVSRIRTEHFPLTLESARPSHTSQYLCASSSDIYQETQYFGPGTRLLVL.

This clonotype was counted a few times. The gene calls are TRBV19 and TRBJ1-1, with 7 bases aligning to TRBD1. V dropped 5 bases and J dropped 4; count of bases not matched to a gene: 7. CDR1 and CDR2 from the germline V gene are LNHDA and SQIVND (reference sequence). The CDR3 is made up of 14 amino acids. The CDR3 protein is CASSGKTGVTEAFF. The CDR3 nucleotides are TGTGCCAGTAGTGGCAAAACAGGGGTCACTGAAGCTTTCTTT.

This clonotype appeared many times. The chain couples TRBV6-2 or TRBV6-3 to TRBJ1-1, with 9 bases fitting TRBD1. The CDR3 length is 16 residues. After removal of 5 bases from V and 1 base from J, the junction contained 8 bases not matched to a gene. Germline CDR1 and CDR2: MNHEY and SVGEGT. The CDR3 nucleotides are TGTGCCAGCAGTCAACAGGGGGCAACTGGGAACACTGAAGCTTTCTTT. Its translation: CASSQQGATGNTEAFF.

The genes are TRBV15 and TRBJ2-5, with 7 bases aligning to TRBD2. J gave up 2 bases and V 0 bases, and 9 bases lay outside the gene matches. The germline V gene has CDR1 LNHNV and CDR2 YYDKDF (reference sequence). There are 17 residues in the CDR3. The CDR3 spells CATSRDRYAGLQETQYF. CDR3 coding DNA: TGTGCCACCAGCAGAGATAGGTATGCGGGACTACAAGAGACCCAGTACTTC.

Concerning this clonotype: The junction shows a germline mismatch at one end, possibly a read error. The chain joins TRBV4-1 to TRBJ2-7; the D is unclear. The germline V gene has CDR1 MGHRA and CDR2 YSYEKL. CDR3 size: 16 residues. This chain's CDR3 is CASGQDGSRMAYEQYF. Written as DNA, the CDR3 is TGCGCCAGCGGCCAAGATGGGTCGCGCATGGCCTACGAGCAGTACTTC.

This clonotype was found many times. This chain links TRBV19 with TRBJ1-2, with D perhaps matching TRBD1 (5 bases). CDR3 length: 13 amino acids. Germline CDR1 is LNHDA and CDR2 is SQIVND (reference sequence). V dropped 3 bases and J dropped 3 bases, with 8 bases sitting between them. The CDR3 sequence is CASSIQGYYGYTF. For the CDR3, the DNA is TGTGCCAGTAGTATCCAGGGCTACTATGGCTACACCTTC.

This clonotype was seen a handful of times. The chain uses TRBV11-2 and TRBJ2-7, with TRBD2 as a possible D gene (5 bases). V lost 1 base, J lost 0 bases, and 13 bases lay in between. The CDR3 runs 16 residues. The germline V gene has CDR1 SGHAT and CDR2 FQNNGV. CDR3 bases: TGTGCCAGCAGCTTAGTGGCGGGCCTCAGCTCCTACGAGCAGTACTTC. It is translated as CASSLVAGLSSYEQYF.

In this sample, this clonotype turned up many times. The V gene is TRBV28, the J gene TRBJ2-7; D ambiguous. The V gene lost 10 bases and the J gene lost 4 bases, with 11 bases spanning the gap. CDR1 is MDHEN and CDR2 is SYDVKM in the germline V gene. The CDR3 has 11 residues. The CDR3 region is CATFASYEQYF. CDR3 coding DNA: TGTGCCACCTTCGCCTCTTACGAGCAGTACTTC.

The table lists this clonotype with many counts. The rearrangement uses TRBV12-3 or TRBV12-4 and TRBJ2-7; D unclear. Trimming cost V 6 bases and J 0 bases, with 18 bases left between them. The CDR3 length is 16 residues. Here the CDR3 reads CASRSSATVDSYEQYF. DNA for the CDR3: TGTGCCAGCAGGTCCTCAGCCACAGTCGACTCCTACGAGCAGTACTTC.

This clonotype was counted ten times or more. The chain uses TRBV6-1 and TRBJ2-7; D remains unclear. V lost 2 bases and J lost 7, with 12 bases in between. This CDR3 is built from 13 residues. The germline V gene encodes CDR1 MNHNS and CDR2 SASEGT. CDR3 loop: CASSERLFTEQYF. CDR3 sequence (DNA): TGTGCCAGCAGTGAAAGGTTGTTTACTGAGCAGTACTTC.

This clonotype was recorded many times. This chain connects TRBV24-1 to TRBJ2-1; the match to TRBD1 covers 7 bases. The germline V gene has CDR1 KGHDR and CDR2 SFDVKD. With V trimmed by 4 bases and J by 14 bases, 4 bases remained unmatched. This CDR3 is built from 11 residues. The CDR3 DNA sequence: TGTGCCACCAGTGAAGGGGACAGAAAGTTCTTC. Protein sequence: CATSEGDRKFF.

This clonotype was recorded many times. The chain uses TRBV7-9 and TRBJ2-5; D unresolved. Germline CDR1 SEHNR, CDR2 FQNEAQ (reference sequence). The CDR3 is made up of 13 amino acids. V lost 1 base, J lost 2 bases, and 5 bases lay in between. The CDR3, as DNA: TGTGCCAGCAGCTTAGGCAAACAAGAGACCCAGTACTTC. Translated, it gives CASSLGKQETQYF.

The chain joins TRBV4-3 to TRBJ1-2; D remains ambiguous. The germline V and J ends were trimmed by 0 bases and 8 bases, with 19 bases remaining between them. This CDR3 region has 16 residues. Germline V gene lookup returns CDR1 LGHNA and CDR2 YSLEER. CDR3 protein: CASSQDRSGHPWGYTF. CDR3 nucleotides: TGCGCCAGCAGCCAAGATCGATCCGGGCACCCGTGGGGCTACACCTTC.

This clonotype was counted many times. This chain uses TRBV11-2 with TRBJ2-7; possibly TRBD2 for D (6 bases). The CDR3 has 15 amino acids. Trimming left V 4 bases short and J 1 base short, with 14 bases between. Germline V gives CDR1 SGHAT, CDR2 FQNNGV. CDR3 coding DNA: TGTGCCAGCAGCTCACCGCGGGACCCATCCTACGAGCAGTACTTC. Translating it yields CASSSPRDPSYEQYF.

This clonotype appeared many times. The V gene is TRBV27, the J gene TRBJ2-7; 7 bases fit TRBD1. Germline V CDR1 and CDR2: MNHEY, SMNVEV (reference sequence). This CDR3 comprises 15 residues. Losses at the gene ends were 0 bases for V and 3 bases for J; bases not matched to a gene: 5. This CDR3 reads CASSLSGQFSYEQYF. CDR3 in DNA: TGTGCCAGCAGTTTATCGGGACAGTTCAGCTACGAGCAGTACTTC.